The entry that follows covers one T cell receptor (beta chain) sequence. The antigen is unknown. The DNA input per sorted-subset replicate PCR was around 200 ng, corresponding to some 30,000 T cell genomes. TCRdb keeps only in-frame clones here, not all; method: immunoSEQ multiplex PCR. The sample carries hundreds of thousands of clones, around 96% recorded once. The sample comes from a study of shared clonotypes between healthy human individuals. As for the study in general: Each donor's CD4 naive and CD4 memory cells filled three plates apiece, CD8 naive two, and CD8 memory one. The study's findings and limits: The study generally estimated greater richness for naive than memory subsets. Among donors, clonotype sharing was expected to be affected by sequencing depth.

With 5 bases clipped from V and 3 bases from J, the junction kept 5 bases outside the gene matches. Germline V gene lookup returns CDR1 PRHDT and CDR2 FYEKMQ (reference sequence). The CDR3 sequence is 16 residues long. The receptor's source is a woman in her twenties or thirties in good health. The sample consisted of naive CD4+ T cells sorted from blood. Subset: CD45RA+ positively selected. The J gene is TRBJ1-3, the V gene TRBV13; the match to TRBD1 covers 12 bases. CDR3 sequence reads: CASSGDRGQGGNTIYF. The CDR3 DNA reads TGTGCCAGCAGCGGGGACAGGGGGCAAGGTGGAAACACCATATATTTT.